This T cell receptor beta chain emerged from a study of T cell clones after liver transplantation. Study details: Until 12-24 months post-transplant, subjects got standard immunosuppression and no induction. Tolerance: complete withdrawal held at least one year, liver enzymes staying within twice normal.

Sequencing was performed with immunoSEQ multiplex PCR; in TCRdb, only in-frame clones are kept and a portion is missing. This sample has approximately 51,000 clones; approximately 87% occur once, and the top ten carry approximately 15%. V was pared by 1 base and J by 1 base, with 11 bases between. Germline CDR1 and CDR2: SGHTA and FQGNSA. The CDR3 has 15 residues. This TCR came from a human patient who received a liver transplant. The graft donor may account for some of the T cells. The chain uses TRBV7-2 and TRBJ2-7; D uncertain. The source was CD8+ T cells from blood, collected 12 months after liver transplant. The CDR3 reads CASSLGLVSSYEQYF. CDR3 sequence (DNA): TGTGCCAGCAGCTTAGGTTTGGTGTCGTCCTACGAGCAGTACTTC. The variable domain in full, with the rest retrieved from reference TRBV7-2 and TRBJ2-7, is GAGVSQSPSNKVTEKGKDVELRCDPISGHTALYWYRQSLGQGLEFLIYFQGNSAPDKSGLPSDRFSAERTGGSVSTLTIQRTQQEDSAVYLCASSLGLVSSYEQYFGPGTRLTVT.